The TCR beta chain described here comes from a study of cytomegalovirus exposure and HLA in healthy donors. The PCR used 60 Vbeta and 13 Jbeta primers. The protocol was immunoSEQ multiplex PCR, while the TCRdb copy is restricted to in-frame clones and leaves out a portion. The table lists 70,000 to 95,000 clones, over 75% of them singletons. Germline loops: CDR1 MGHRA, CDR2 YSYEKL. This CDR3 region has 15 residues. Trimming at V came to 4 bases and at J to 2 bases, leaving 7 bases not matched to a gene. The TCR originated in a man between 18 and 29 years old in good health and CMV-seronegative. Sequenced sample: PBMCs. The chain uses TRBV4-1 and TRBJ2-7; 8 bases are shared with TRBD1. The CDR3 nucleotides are TGCGCCAGCAGCCCCGGTGGACAGGGCACCTACGAGCAGTACTTC. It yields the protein CASSPGGQGTYEQYF.